The 21 T cell receptor beta chains reported below all come from one sample, sequenced in a study of human T cells and chemical hapten exposure. TCRdb reprocessed the RACE reads with MiXCR, giving one entry per CDR3 protein. The profile shows some 36,000 distinct CDR3 sequences, approximately 9.5% of them singletons. Time point described: patch test 3, about 24 weeks after DPC sensitization. Treatment of the sample: therapeutic diphenylcyclopropenone sensitization with weekly scalp DPC. The study extracted total RNA from unfractionated whole blood. The sequenced sample was whole blood, obtained in connection with sensitization to the hapten diphenylcyclopropenone (DPC). The receptors stem from a man aged 50 or older with alopecia areata. Some clones in this sample may be carry-over from other donors' samples.

This clonotype was recorded many times. The DNA for the CDR3 is TGCGCCAGCAGCCAAGATACCGCATACGAGCAGTACTTC. This codes for CASSQDTAYEQYF. V and J are TRBV4-3 and TRBJ2-7; D uncertain. V lost 0 bases to trimming and J lost 4 bases, with 7 bases between them. The length of the CDR3 is 13 residues. CDR1 LGHNA and CDR2 YSLEER come from the germline V gene.

Many counts were recorded for this clonotype. The V call is TRBV4-2, the J call TRBJ2-1; a weak D match, TRBD2 (6 bases). Germline V gives CDR1 LGHNA, CDR2 YNFKEQ. V lost 4 bases and J 5 bases, leaving 21 bases between the germline ends. The CDR3 is 17 residues long. The CDR3 bases are TGTGCCAGCAGCCGCCAGGGATCGGGGGAGTTCCACAATGAGCAGTTCTTC. Translating gives CASSRQGSGEFHNEQFF.

There are a few counts of this clonotype. The rearrangement links TRBV20-1 to TRBJ1-2, with D perhaps TRBD1 (5 bases). The CDR3 is 13 amino acids. Between the trimmed V and J ends, which lost 5 bases and 2 bases, there was a span of 12 bases. Germline V CDR1 and CDR2: DFQATT, SNEGSKA (reference sequence). The CDR3 coding sequence is TGCAGTGCTGGAGTGGGGGGAAACTATGGCTACACCTTC. Protein sequence: CSAGVGGNYGYTF.

In its sample, this clonotype was seen many times. The chain has TRBV5-4 and TRBJ2-4; D may correspond to TRBD1 or TRBD2 (5 bases each). This CDR3 contains 17 residues. In germline, CDR1 is SGHNT, CDR2 YYREEE (reference sequence). V was cut by 0 bases and J by 0 bases, with 13 bases left in between. The CDR3 protein is CASSLDGARLAKNIQYF. The CDR3 DNA sequence: TGTGCCAGCAGCTTGGACGGGGCCAGACTAGCCAAAAACATTCAGTACTTC.

This clonotype was observed many times. This chain uses TRBV29-1 with TRBJ2-5, with D tentatively TRBD2 (6 bases). The CDR3 is 13 residues long. Trimming left V 5 bases short and J 5 bases short, with 15 bases between. Germline V gene data show CDR1 as SQVTM and CDR2 as ANQGSEA. For the CDR3, the DNA is TGCAGCGTTTTCCCGGCGGGGCGGGAGACCCAGTACTTC. Residues: CSVFPAGRETQYF.

This clonotype was found many times. The genes are TRBV6-1 and TRBJ1-3; maybe TRBD1 (6 bases). The CDR3 contains 14 residues. From germline, CDR1 is MNHNS and CDR2 SASEGT. V was clipped by 2 bases and J by 2 bases, with 7 bases between them. The CDR3 here is CASSEYRAGNTIYF. CDR3 DNA sequence: TGTGCCAGCAGTGAATACAGGGCTGGAAACACCATATATTTT.

The chain uses TRBV29-1 and TRBJ2-2; 7 positions match TRBD2. With 6 bases clipped from V and 8 bases from J, the junction kept 9 bases outside the gene matches. CDR3 length: 13 residues. CDR1 is SQVTM and CDR2 is ANQGSEA in the germline V gene. CDR3: CSVGTKNAGELFF. The CDR3 DNA is TGCAGCGTCGGGACTAAGAATGCGGGGGAGCTGTTTTTT.

This clonotype was observed at least ten times. The gene calls are TRBV4-1 and TRBJ1-6; 8 bases are a match to TRBD1. The CDR3 has 15 residues. Trimming took 1 base from V and 13 from J; bases not matched to a gene: 9. In germline, CDR1 is MGHRA, CDR2 YSYEKL. The CDR3 DNA follows: TGCGCCAGCAGCCAAGTGGACAGGGAAATTGGGCCCCTCCACTTT. Its translation is CASSQVDREIGPLHF.

The genes are TRBV20-1 and TRBJ1-5; no firm D call. The CDR3 contains 15 residues. Deletions cut 3 bases from V and 4 bases from J, with 16 bases between. CDR1 DFQATT and CDR2 SNEGSKA come from the germline V gene (reference sequence). CDR3 sequence: CSARDPGPSNQPQHF. In DNA, the CDR3 is TGCAGTGCTAGGGACCCGGGCCCCTCAAATCAGCCCCAGCATTTT.

In its sample, this clonotype was seen a few times. This chain connects TRBV29-1 to TRBJ2-2; 7 nucleotides agree with TRBD1. V was pared by 7 bases and J by 2 bases, with 4 bases of the junction left unmatched. The length of the CDR3 is 13 residues. Germline V gives CDR1 SQVTM, CDR2 ANQGSEA. The CDR3 sequence: CSGRGFNTGELFF. The CDR3 DNA reads TGCAGCGGCAGGGGGTTCAACACCGGGGAGCTGTTTTTT.

This clonotype was counted ten times or more. This rearrangement joins TRBV4-3 to TRBJ2-2; 10 nucleotides match TRBD1. CDR1 and CDR2 from the germline V gene are LGHNA and YSLEER. CDR3 size: 19 residues. J gave up 4 bases and V 2 bases, and 13 bases lay outside the gene matches. The CDR3 region has the DNA TGCGCCAGCAGCCAATTCTATAGGACAGGGGGAAGTTCCACCGGGGAGCTGTTTTTT. The encoded protein is CASSQFYRTGGSSTGELFF.

There are many counts of this clonotype. This rearrangement joins TRBV12-3 or TRBV12-4 to TRBJ2-1; D unclear. The CDR3 contains 14 residues. V shed 3 bases and J shed 1 base, with 7 bases lying between them. In nucleotides, the CDR3 is TGTGCCAGCAGTTTCCCCGGTTCCTACAATGAGCAGTTCTTC. The encoded protein is CASSFPGSYNEQFF.

This clonotype was seen at least ten times. The chain couples TRBV7-3 to TRBJ1-1, with 9 bases fitting TRBD1. The germline V gene has CDR1 SGHTA and CDR2 FQGTGA. Trimming at V came to 3 bases and at J to 6 bases, leaving 2 bases not matched to a gene. CDR3 length: 13 amino acids. The CDR3 bases are TGTGCCAGCAGCTTCACAGGGGGCTCTGAAGCTTTCTTT. It specifies CASSFTGGSEAFF. Combining the CDR3 with reference TRBV7-3 and TRBJ1-1 gives the whole variable domain GAGVSQTPSNKVTEKGKYVELRCDPISGHTALYWYRQSLGQGPEFLIYFQGTGAADDSGLPNDRFFAVRPEGSVSTLKIQRTERGDSAVYLCASSFTGGSEAFFGQGTRLTVV.

The CDR3 spells CSVGGRNTGELFF. CDR3 nucleotide sequence: TGCAGCGTTGGGGGCAGGAACACCGGGGAGCTGTTTTTT. The chain recombines TRBV29-1 with TRBJ2-2; D is perhaps TRBD1 (5 bases). V was shortened by 4 bases and J by 1 base, with 7 bases between the two germline ends. Germline V gene lookup returns CDR1 SQVTM and CDR2 ANQGSEA. This CDR3 comprises 13 residues.

Notes on this clonotype: At one end the junction does not follow the germline gene, possibly because of a read error. The chain employs TRBV7-2 and TRBJ2-1; TRBD2 matches 16 bases. Germline CDR1 reads SGHTA; CDR2 reads FQGNSA. The CDR3 length is 17 residues. CDR3 protein: CASSLGLAGGPVNEQLF. As DNA, the CDR3 is TGTGCCAGCAGCTTGGGACTAGCGGGAGGGCCTGTGAATGAGCAGCTCTTC. The full variable domain, completed using reference TRBV7-2 and TRBJ2-1, is GAGVSQSPSNKVTEKGKDVELRCDPISGHTALYWYRQSLGQGLEFLIYFQGNSAPDKSGLPSDRFSAERTGGSVSTLTIQRTQQEDSAVYLCASSLGLAGGPVNEQLFGPGTRLTVL.

Only a few counts were recorded for this clonotype. The chain is built from TRBV6-2 or TRBV6-3 and TRBJ2-1, with D possibly TRBD1 on 6 matching bases. Looked up from germline, CDR1 is MNHEY and CDR2 is SVGEGT. Deletions cut 1 base from V and 9 bases from J, with 13 bases between. The CDR3 covers 14 residues. The CDR3: CASSYYDRSGEQFF. The CDR3 coding sequence is TGTGCCAGCAGTTACTACGACAGGTCAGGTGAGCAGTTCTTC.

The CDR3 spells CASSTRQDHTDTQYF. CDR3 nucleotides: TGTGCCAGCTCAACCCGGCAGGATCACACAGATACGCAGTATTTT. The chain has TRBV18 and TRBJ2-3, with D unresolved. Trimming pared 5 bases from V and 2 bases from J, leaving 14 bases between. Germline loops: CDR1 KGHSH, CDR2 LQKENI. The CDR3 totals 15 residues.

This clonotype was recorded many times. This chain links TRBV7-9 with TRBJ1-1, with D uncertain. The V end was cut by 5 bases, the J end by 10 bases, with 14 bases between. Germline V gene sequence: CDR1 SEHNR, CDR2 FQNEAQ (reference sequence). The CDR3 has 12 amino acids. CDR3 DNA: TGTGCCAGCAGCCTCGGGCCCGTTGGAGCTTTCTTT. It specifies CASSLGPVGAFF.

The table lists this clonotype with many counts. The chain links TRBV5-5 to TRBJ1-1; 8 bases line up with TRBD1. CDR3 length: 13 residues. With V trimmed by 2 bases and J by 6 bases, 3 bases remained unmatched. Germline V gives CDR1 SGHKS, CDR2 YYEKEE (reference sequence). The CDR3 loop reads CASSFSRGPEAFF. CDR3 bases: TGTGCCAGCAGCTTTTCCAGGGGGCCTGAAGCTTTCTTT.

This clonotype has at least ten counts. The chain links TRBV2 to TRBJ1-5; D gene unclear. V lost 6 bases and J lost 2, with 8 bases in between. The CDR3 totals 13 residues. Germline CDR1 reads SNHLY; CDR2 reads FYNNEI. The CDR3 sequence: CASSPLGNQPQHF. In nucleotides, the CDR3 is TGTGCCAGCAGCCCCCTGGGCAATCAGCCCCAGCATTTT.

In its sample, this clonotype was seen many times. J is TRBJ2-1 and V is TRBV7-2; 7 bases line up with TRBD1. V shed 5 bases and J 0 bases; nucleotides not matched to a gene: 7. Germline lookup yields CDR1 SGHTA and CDR2 FQGNSA. The CDR3 spans 16 residues. The CDR3 DNA sequence: TGTGCCAGCAGCACACCGACAGGGCCCTCCTACAATGAGCAGTTCTTC. This codes for CASSTPTGPSYNEQFF.